This TCR beta chain was identified during a study of cytomegalovirus exposure and HLA in healthy donors. The CDR3 has 13 residues. After removal of 7 bases from V and 8 bases from J, the junction contained 7 bases not matched to a gene. Looked up from germline, CDR1 is MDHEN and CDR2 is SYDVKM. As concerns this clone: Its antigen remains unknown.

This PCR relied on a set of 60 Vbeta primers and 13 Jbeta primers. The protocol was immunoSEQ multiplex PCR, while the TCRdb copy is restricted to in-frame clones and leaves out a portion. The table has 120,000 to 150,000 clones, roughly 80% seen once; the top ten hold less than 1.5%. Study-level findings and limits: Reports indicate that TCR beta sequences accurately predicted the HLA-A and HLA-B alleles of most subjects. The authors judged a highly shared variant cluster likely a sequencing artifact.

The origin of this receptor is a female donor in good health and CMV-seronegative. The specimen was PBMCs. The chain carries TRBV28 and TRBJ1-2; 10 nucleotides align to TRBD1. CDR3 sequence reads: CASNDRDRGGYTF. DNA of the CDR3: TGTGCCAGCAACGACAGGGACAGGGGCGGCTACACCTTC.